These T cell receptor beta chains were read from a single sample in a study of neurological immune-mediated disorders. One entry per CDR3 protein results from TCRdb running MiXCR on the 5' RACE reads. This table holds some 60,000 distinct CDR3 sequences, about 10% found once. Source material: PBMCs. All receptors derive from a male donor with HTLV-1-associated myelopathy (HAM/TSP). CDR3s include the opening cysteine and the closing phenylalanine or tryptophan. Fields, in order: V gene, D gene, J gene, clone size, CDR3 protein, CDR3 DNA. A D gene is named only where the DNA matches it firmly. The size field is filled for only some rows; it gives once, few, many or a size class.

TRBV6-2/TRBV6-3	TRBD1	TRBJ1-2	many	CASRGDSYGYTF	TGTGCCAGCAGGGGGGACAGCTATGGCTACACCTTC
TRBV6-6	TRBD1	TRBJ1-2	few	CASSYSGEGAYGYTF	TGTGCCAGCAGTTACTCGGGGGAGGGGGCGTATGGCTACACCTTC
TRBV9	TRBD1	TRBJ2-1	few	CASSNRDRETYNEQFF	TGTGCCAGCAGCAATAGGGACAGGGAAACCTACAATGAGCAGTTCTTC
TRBV6-2/TRBV6-3	-	TRBJ1-1	many	CASSYTGNTEAFF	TGTGCCAGCAGTTATACGGGGAACACTGAAGCTTTCTTT
TRBV7-9	-	TRBJ2-7	many	CASSLTLTGAQYF	TGTGCCAGCAGCTTAACTCTAACCGGGGCGCAGTACTTC
TRBV29-1	-	TRBJ1-5	few	CSVGTGPRGPQHF	TGCAGCGTTGGAACAGGGCCAAGGGGGCCCCAGCATTTT
TRBV19	-	TRBJ1-5	few	CASSIGLDQPQHF	TGTGCCAGTAGTATCGGTCTTGATCAGCCCCAGCATTTT
TRBV5-1	TRBD1	TRBJ2-2	many	CASNKITGAGELFF	TGCGCCAGCAACAAGATCACAGGGGCCGGGGAGCTGTTTTTT
TRBV18	-	TRBJ2-7	many	CASSLRDKPYEQYF	TGTGCCAGCTCACTCCGGGACAAACCCTACGAGCAGTACTTC
TRBV7-2	-	TRBJ1-1	many	CASSATRVIAEAFF	TGTGCCAGCAGCGCGACCAGGGTAATCGCTGAAGCTTTCTTT
TRBV3-1	TRBD1	TRBJ2-2	many	CASSQTGTGPTGELFF	TGTGCCAGCAGCCAAACCGGGACAGGGCCCACCGGGGAGCTGTTTTTT
TRBV28	-	TRBJ1-1	-	CASSLSPTLDTEAFF	TGTGCCAGCAGTTTATCCCCCACGTTGGACACTGAAGCTTTCTTT
TRBV7-2	-	TRBJ1-3	many	CASSHSSGNTIYF	TGTGCCAGCAGCCATTCGTCTGGAAACACCATATATTTT
TRBV5-1	-	TRBJ2-5	many	CASSLELGPPQETQYF	TGCGCCAGCAGCTTGGAGCTGGGCCCCCCCCAAGAGACCCAGTACTTC
TRBV28	TRBD2	TRBJ2-3	-	CATLAGGSHGLVDTQCF	TGTGCCACGCTAGCGGGGGGGTCCCATGGACTCGTGGATACGCAGTGTTTT
TRBV29-1	-	TRBJ1-2	-	CSVNPGAGYGYTF	TGCAGCGTTAATCCGGGGGCCGGCTATGGCTACACCTTC
TRBV9	TRBD2	TRBJ2-3	many	CASSVEVGGTDTQYF	TGTGCCAGCAGCGTAGAGGTCGGGGGGACAGATACGCAGTATTTT
TRBV6-1	-	TRBJ1-1	many	CASTLGPMNTEAFF	TGTGCCAGCACCTTAGGACCCATGAACACTGAAGCTTTCTTT
TRBV7-8	-	TRBJ2-5	many	CASRPRGGEGTQYF	TGTGCCAGCCGCCCGCGCGGCGGGGAAGGGACCCAGTACTTC
TRBV5-1	TRBD1	TRBJ1-1	many	CASSLEDRGTEAFF	TGCGCCAGCAGCTTAGAGGACAGGGGCACTGAAGCTTTCTTT
TRBV10-3	TRBD2	TRBJ2-7	many	CAISEGQRERSEQYF	TGTGCCATCAGTGAGGGTCAGCGGGAGCGGAGCGAGCAGTACTTC
TRBV10-3	TRBD2	TRBJ2-7	-	CAISEPGLAGTSYEQYF	TGTGCCATCAGTGAGCCCGGACTAGCGGGGACCTCCTACGAGCAGTACTTC
TRBV5-1	-	TRBJ1-4	many	CASSQRDNEKLFF	TGCGCCAGCAGCCAACGAGATAATGAAAAACTGTTTTTT
TRBV9	TRBD1	TRBJ1-1	many	CASRTSGGTEAFF	TGTGCCAGCAGAACCTCAGGGGGCACTGAAGCTTTCTTT
TRBV7-2	TRBD2	TRBJ2-3	many	CASSLDERGLAGFTQYF	TGTGCCAGCAGCTTAGACGAGAGGGGACTAGCGGGCTTTACGCAGTATTTT
TRBV4-1	-	TRBJ2-7	many	CASSQDLAGTASHEQYF	TGCGCCAGCAGCCAAGATTTGGCCGGGACTGCCTCTCACGAGCAGTACTTC
TRBV12-3/TRBV12-4	-	TRBJ1-1	many	CASSLYRVGTLNTEAFF	TGTGCCAGCAGCCTATACAGGGTGGGGACCTTGAACACTGAAGCTTTCTTT
TRBV6-6	-	TRBJ1-3	many	CASSYSGNTIYF	TGTGCCAGCAGTTACTCCGGAAACACCATATATTTT
TRBV6-5	TRBD1	TRBJ2-7	many	CASSYSRTGDNEQYF	TGTGCCAGCAGTTACTCGCGGACAGGGGATAACGAGCAGTACTTC
TRBV5-1	TRBD2	TRBJ2-7	-	CASRREGSEQYF	TGCGCCAGCAGACGGGAGGGTAGCGAGCAGTACTTC
TRBV13	TRBD1	TRBJ2-3	few	CVSSFRTGGGVTDTQYF	TGTGTCAGCAGCTTCCGGACAGGGGGGGGCGTGACAGATACGCAGTATTTT
TRBV27	TRBD2	TRBJ2-3	-	CTSSSLGRGARGNTQYF	TGTACCAGCAGTTCCCTGGGGCGGGGGGCAAGGGGAAATACGCAGTATTTT
TRBV7-9	-	TRBJ2-7	many	CASSLPPRFGRGEQYF	TGTGCCAGCAGCTTACCCCCTCGTTTTGGTAGGGGGGAGCAGTACTTC
TRBV5-1	TRBD1	TRBJ2-7	many	CASSAPGQGAEYEQYF	TGCGCCAGCAGCGCTCCGGGACAGGGGGCTGAATACGAGCAGTACTTC
TRBV9	-	TRBJ1-5	many	CASSVGGGGNQPQHF	TGTGCCAGCAGCGTAGGGGGGGGTGGCAATCAGCCCCAGCATTTT
TRBV6-5	-	TRBJ1-1	many	CASSYSSEGVTEAFF	TGTGCCAGCAGTTACTCGAGTGAGGGAGTCACTGAAGCTTTCTTT
TRBV6-5	-	TRBJ2-3	many	CASSRDVRDTQYF	TGTGCCAGCAGTAGGGACGTTCGAGATACGCAGTATTTT
TRBV11-2	TRBD2	TRBJ2-5	many	CASSSSGLAGKETQYF	TGTGCCAGCAGCTCCTCGGGACTAGCGGGGAAAGAGACCCAGTACTTC
TRBV20-1	-	TRBJ1-6	many	CSARDYRVDSPLHF	TGCAGTGCTAGAGATTACAGGGTCGATTCACCCCTCCACTTT
TRBV20-1	-	TRBJ2-7	many	CSARDQDIYEQYF	TGCAGTGCTAGAGATCAGGACATTTACGAGCAGTACTTC